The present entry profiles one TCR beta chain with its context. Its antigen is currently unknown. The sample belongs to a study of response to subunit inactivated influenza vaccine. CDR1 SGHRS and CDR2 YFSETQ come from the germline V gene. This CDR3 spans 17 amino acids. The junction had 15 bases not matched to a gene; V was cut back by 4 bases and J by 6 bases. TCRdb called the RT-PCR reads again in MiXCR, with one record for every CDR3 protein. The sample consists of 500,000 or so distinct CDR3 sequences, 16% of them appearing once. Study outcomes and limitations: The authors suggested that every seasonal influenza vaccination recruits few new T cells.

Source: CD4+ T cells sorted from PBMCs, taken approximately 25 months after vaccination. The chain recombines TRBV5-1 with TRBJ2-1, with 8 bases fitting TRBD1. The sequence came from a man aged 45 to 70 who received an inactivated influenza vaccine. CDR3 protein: CASSRAPGQDSLNEQFF. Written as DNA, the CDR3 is TGCGCCAGCAGCCGGGCCCCGGGACAGGATTCTCTCAATGAGCAGTTCTTC.